This is a list of T cell receptor beta chains from one sample in a study of blood T cells in healthy people across ages. TCRdb reprocessed the 5' RACE reads via MiXCR and lists one record per CDR3 protein. The sample includes some 930,000 distinct CDR3 sequences, 25% to 30% of them seen just once. These data are also associated with another study on T cells of mothers and their children.

Sequencing used blood. These TCRs come from a woman in her thirties or forties in good health. CDR3s include the opening cysteine and the closing phenylalanine or tryptophan. The D gene is left open where the match is weak. Size tells how often a clone was seen (once, few, many) or the class of an expanded clone, and some rows leave it out.

j_call v_call clone_size d_call cdr3_nt cdr3_aa
TRBJ2-2 TRBV24-1 NA NA TGTGCCACCAGTGATTTCGGGTCTGGACGTCCCGGGGAGCTGTTTTTT CATSDFGSGRPGELFF
TRBJ2-7 TRBV6-5 NA TRBD2 TGTGCCAGCAGTCCATGGACTAGCGGCAACAATGAGCAGTACTTC CASSPWTSGNNEQYF
TRBJ1-2 TRBV20-1 few TRBD1 TGCAGTGCTAGACGGGGACAGGGAACGCCCGGCTACACCTTC CSARRGQGTPGYTF
TRBJ2-7 TRBV7-3 NA NA TGTGCCAGCAGCTTGCAGGGAAACAACTACGAGCAGTACTTC CASSLQGNNYEQYF
TRBJ2-1 TRBV7-2 few TRBD2 TGTGCCAGCAGCCCCCTGTCTAGCGGACAGCAGTTCTTC CASSPLSSGQQFF
TRBJ2-1 TRBV4-1 many NA TGCGCCAGCAGCCAAACAGCGGGCGGGACTCACTACAATGAGCAGTTCTTC CASSQTAGGTHYNEQFF
TRBJ1-2 TRBV20-1 NA NA TGCAGTGCTAGGGGACCCGGGGGAGAGGATGGCTACACCTTC CSARGPGGEDGYTF
TRBJ2-5 TRBV20-1 many TRBD2 TGCAGTGCTAGGGGGGAGCGTACAGCGGGAGGACAAGAGACCCAGTACTTC CSARGERTAGGQETQYF
TRBJ2-6 TRBV5-1 many TRBD1 TGCGCCAGCAGCCCGGAGACAGGGACTGGGGCCAACGTCCTGACTTTC CASSPETGTGANVLTF
TRBJ2-1 TRBV20-1 NA NA TGCAGAGCGTCAAACAATGAGCAGTTCTTC CRASNNEQFF
TRBJ2-7 TRBV12-3/TRBV12-4 NA TRBD1 TGTGCCAGCAGTTTCGCAGGGGGTGGCGAGCAGTACTTC CASSFAGGGEQYF
TRBJ2-6 TRBV5-1 NA TRBD1 TGCGCCAGCAGCTTTAGGGGGACAGGAGCTTCTGGGGCCAACGTCCTGACTTTC CASSFRGTGASGANVLTF
TRBJ2-7 TRBV28 NA NA TGTGCCAGCAGCACTACTAGGGACGAGCAGTACTTC CASSTTRDEQYF
TRBJ1-2 TRBV28 few NA TGTGCCAGCAGCCGTCCCAGGACAAACTATGGCTACACCTTC CASSRPRTNYGYTF
TRBJ2-7 TRBV6-2/TRBV6-3 many TRBD2 TGTGCCAGCAGTTACACCAGCGGGGGAGCCTACGAGCAGTACTTC CASSYTSGGAYEQYF
TRBJ1-5 TRBV15 NA NA TGTGCCACCAGCAGCGAGGGGACAAGCAATCAGCCCCAGCATTTT CATSSEGTSNQPQHF
TRBJ1-1 TRBV7-2 NA NA TGTGCCGGCAGGGATACGGGACGCCGGAACACTGAAGCTTTCTTT CAGRDTGRRNTEAFF
TRBJ1-2 TRBV7-9 NA NA TGTGCCAGCAGCTCCGTGGTGGGGTTCTATGGCTACACCTTC CASSSVVGFYGYTF
TRBJ2-2 TRBV30 NA NA TGTGCCGGGGGACTCCCAAACACCGGGGAGCTGTTTTTT CAGGLPNTGELFF
TRBJ2-7 TRBV7-2 NA NA TGTGCCAGCAGCCCTCCGGGCAGGCCCTACGAGCAGTACTTC CASSPPGRPYEQYF
TRBJ2-7 TRBV7-9 many NA TGTGCCAGCAGCTTAGAGTACGGGGGCGAGCAGTACTTC CASSLEYGGEQYF
TRBJ1-2 TRBV19 NA NA TGTGCCAGTAGTATAAGGATGCATGGCTACACCTTC CASSIRMHGYTF
TRBJ1-2 TRBV24-1 many TRBD1 TGTGCCACCAGTGACAACAGGGGGCTAAGGGGCTACACCTTC CATSDNRGLRGYTF
TRBJ2-4 TRBV2 NA TRBD2 TGTGCCAGCAGTTCCGGGACTAGCGGGGGGGCTCCGTACTTC CASSSGTSGGAPYF
TRBJ2-4 TRBV29-1 NA TRBD1 TGCAGCGTTGATAGGACAGGGAATAATGAGCAGTACTTC CSVDRTGNNEQYF
TRBJ2-5 TRBV20-1 once TRBD2 TGCAGTGCTAGCGGGACTAGCGGGGGCAGTGAGACCCAGTACTTC CSASGTSGGSETQYF
TRBJ2-5 TRBV5-5 NA NA TGTGCCAGCAGCGCTCACAGGGATGGAGAGACCCAGTACTTC CASSAHRDGETQYF
TRBJ2-1 TRBV29-1 NA TRBD1 TGCAGCGTTGAAGGGGCAGGGGGTCACAATGAGCAGTTCTTC CSVEGAGGHNEQFF
TRBJ2-7 TRBV6-5 few NA TGTGCCAGCAGTGACTCGGGACTGGCCACCTACGAGCAGTACTTC CASSDSGLATYEQYF
TRBJ2-3 TRBV7-3 NA NA TGTGCCAGCAGCTTGGGGGGTTCGCCTAGCACAGATACGCAGTATTTT CASSLGGSPSTDTQYF
TRBJ2-1 TRBV9 few TRBD1 TGTGCCAGCAGCGTCGGACAGGATTCCTACAATGAGCAGTTCTTC CASSVGQDSYNEQFF
TRBJ2-3 TRBV12-3/TRBV12-4 few NA TGTGCCAGCACCCCGGGACTTGGAGGTGGCATAGATACGCAGTATTTT CASTPGLGGGIDTQYF
TRBJ2-7 TRBV28 many NA TGTGCCAGCAGGAACACGGGTCGGGGTCGCGAGCAGTACTTC CASRNTGRGREQYF
TRBJ1-6 TRBV12-3/TRBV12-4 NA NA TGTGCCAGCAGTTCGCGACAGGAATCACCCCTCCACTTT CASSSRQESPLHF
TRBJ2-3 TRBV20-1 NA TRBD2 TGCAGTGCTAGAGTGAGCGGGGGCACAGATACGCAGTATTTT CSARVSGGTDTQYF
TRBJ1-2 TRBV15 NA NA TGTGCCACCAGCAGAGAATTTTTGGGTGGCTACACCTTC CATSREFLGGYTF
TRBJ1-1 TRBV7-6 NA TRBD1 TGTGCCAGCAGCTTATCCGGGACAGGGAAAGCTTTCTTT CASSLSGTGKAFF
TRBJ1-6 TRBV20-1 NA TRBD1 TGCAGTGCTAGTGCACGACAGGGGAATAATTCACCCCTCCACTTT CSASARQGNNSPLHF
TRBJ2-3 TRBV7-9 NA TRBD2 TGTGCCAGCAGCCCCGGGACTAGCGGGCTCCGCACAGATACGCAGTATTTT CASSPGTSGLRTDTQYF
TRBJ2-1 TRBV6-5 many TRBD2 TGTGCCAGCAGTCACACTAGCGGGGGGGAGAAAGAGCAGTTCTTC CASSHTSGGEKEQFF
TRBJ1-2 TRBV5-6 NA NA TGTGCCAGCAGCTCGGTGGACTATGGCTACACCTTC CASSSVDYGYTF
TRBJ2-7 TRBV7-9 many TRBD2 TGTGCCGGGTCGGGGGGAAACGAGCAGTACTTC CAGSGGNEQYF
TRBJ1-2 TRBV27 NA NA TGTGCCAGCACCTCGTGGCGGCTAAGCTCCGGCTACACCTTC CASTSWRLSSGYTF
TRBJ2-1 TRBV29-1 NA NA TGCAGCGTTGAAGGTCTAGCTGGGAATGAGCAGTTCTTC CSVEGLAGNEQFF
TRBJ1-2 TRBV18 few TRBD1 TGTGCCAGCTCGCCACCAGGGACAGGGGTTAACTATGGCTACACCTTC CASSPPGTGVNYGYTF
TRBJ1-1 TRBV7-9 few TRBD1 TGTGCCAGCAGCTCGACAGGACAGGGCTTCTTGAACACTGAAGCTTTCTTT CASSSTGQGFLNTEAFF
TRBJ2-5 TRBV4-1 many NA TGCGCCAGCAGCCAGGTGCGTGCTAGCATAGGAGAGACCCAGTACTTC CASSQVRASIGETQYF
TRBJ2-7 TRBV28 many TRBD1 TGTGCCAGCAGTTTAGGCGGCTCACAGGGGGAGCAGTACTTC CASSLGGSQGEQYF
TRBJ2-3 TRBV6-1 few TRBD2 TGTGCCAGCAGGGGGGGACTAGCGGGGGGAACATCTAGCACAGATACGCAGTATTTT CASRGGLAGGTSSTDTQYF
TRBJ2-2 TRBV20-1 NA NA TGCAGTGCTAGGCTAGGAGACACCGGGGAGCTGTTTTTT CSARLGDTGELFF
TRBJ2-7 TRBV27 many NA TGTGCCAGCAGTTTAAAGGGCAGGAGCTCCTACGAGCAGTACTTC CASSLKGRSSYEQYF
TRBJ1-1 TRBV15 many NA TGTGCCACCAGCATTGACCGGAGTACTGAAGCTTTCTTT CATSIDRSTEAFF
TRBJ2-5 TRBV29-1 NA TRBD2 TGCAGCGCGAAGGCGGGGGTCCTTGAGACCCAGTACTTC CSAKAGVLETQYF